These 23 T cell receptor beta chains originate from one sample sequenced in a study of blood T cell repertoires in COVID-19. Here immunoSEQ multiplex PCR was the method, and the copy in TCRdb shows in-frame clones only, minus some. The sample gives roughly 150,000 clones, approximately 84% of which show up once; approximately 2.6% is in the top ten. The sample was peripheral blood. Every receptor here comes from an elderly woman with COVID-19, enrolled during active disease.

This clone was seen a single time. This chain connects TRBV5-6 to TRBJ2-7; TRBD1 matches at 7 bases. The trim removed 2 bases at V and 0 bases at J, leaving 5 bases unmatched. CDR1 and CDR2 from the germline V gene are SGHDT and YYEEEE. The CDR3 is 15 residues long. The chain's CDR3 is CASSFRDRRSYEQYF. The CDR3, as DNA: TGTGCCAGCAGCTTTAGGGACAGACGCTCCTACGAGCAGTACTTC.

This clone was seen ten or more times. The chain combines TRBV7-9 with TRBJ2-7; 7 bases are shared with TRBD2. This CDR3 comprises 14 residues. V was clipped by 7 bases and J by 6 bases; unmatched bases: 12. From germline, CDR1 is SEHNR and CDR2 FQNEAQ (reference sequence). For the CDR3, the DNA is TGTGCCAGCACCTCGGAGGGGAGGGCGCTCGAGCAGTACTTC. Encoded protein: CASTSEGRALEQYF.

The chain uses TRBV2 and TRBJ2-1; D unresolved. The CDR3 has 14 residues. Trimming took 10 bases from V and 10 from J, leaving 23 bases between them. CDR1 is SNHLY and CDR2 is FYNNEI in the germline V gene. The CDR3 sequence is CATASSSSLLEQFF. For the CDR3, the DNA is TGTGCCACAGCCAGTAGCTCATCCCTTTTGGAGCAGTTCTTC.

The chain couples TRBV6-5 to TRBJ1-5, with 7 positions matching TRBD1. This CDR3 is 13 amino acids long. V lost 8 bases and J lost 5; bases outside the gene matches: 6. Germline CDR1 and CDR2: MNHEY and SVGAGI. Written as DNA, the CDR3 is TGTGCCAGCTCCGACAGGGTACATCAGCCCCAGCATTTT. It is translated as CASSDRVHQPQHF.

J is TRBJ1-3 and V is TRBV3-1 (or the pseudogene TRBV3-2); D is unresolved. V was clipped by 4 bases and J by 10 bases, with 23 bases between them. The CDR3 has 16 amino acids. Germline V gene data show CDR1 as LGHDT and CDR2 as YNNKEL (reference sequence). The CDR3, as DNA: TGTGCCAGCAGCCCCTACGGACCGTCCGTGGGAGGAACCATATATTTT. This gives the protein CASSPYGPSVGGTIYF.

The V and J genes are TRBV27 and TRBJ1-1, with a tentative D call TRBD1 (5 bases). The V gene lost 5 bases and the J gene lost 3 bases, with 19 bases spanning the gap. The CDR3 consists of 16 residues. CDR1 MNHEY and CDR2 SMNVEV come from the germline V gene (reference sequence). The CDR3 bases are TGTGCCAGCAGTCCGAATGTGTGGGGCCTCCACACTGAAGCTTTCTTT. This codes for CASSPNVWGLHTEAFF.

The chain is built from TRBV27 and TRBJ1-4, with 8 bases matching TRBD1. Germline CDR1 MNHEY, CDR2 SMNVEV (reference sequence). The CDR3 spans 17 residues. V was clipped by 5 bases and J by 0 bases; unmatched bases: 8. The CDR3 spells CASSPGTGRATNEKLFF. The CDR3 nucleotides read TGTGCCAGCAGTCCAGGGACAGGACGTGCAACTAATGAAAAACTGTTTTTT.

V is TRBV12-5 and J is TRBJ2-5, with 7 nucleotides matching TRBD2. Germline V gene data show CDR1 as LGHNT and CDR2 as FRNRAP. The CDR3 totals 14 residues. Trimming at V came to 6 bases and at J to 5 bases, leaving 9 bases not matched to a gene. This CDR3 reads CASGPGGGRETQYF. The CDR3, as DNA: TGTGCTAGTGGCCCCGGGGGAGGGCGCGAGACCCAGTACTTC.

The chain employs TRBV6-5 and TRBJ1-2; 7 nucleotides match TRBD1. The CDR3 has 15 amino acids. Germline V gives CDR1 MNHEY, CDR2 SVGAGI. J was trimmed by 5 bases and V by 5 bases; bases with no gene match: 11. CDR3 coding DNA: TGTGCCAGCAGTACGATAACAGGGGTCGGGTATGGCTACACCTTC. This encodes CASSTITGVGYGYTF.

This sequence joins TRBV5-4 and TRBJ1-1; TRBD1 might be the D (5 bases). Trimming took 4 bases from V and 1 from J, leaving 14 bases between them. This CDR3 is built from 15 residues. Germline CDR1 and CDR2: SGHNT and YYREEE (reference sequence). The CDR3 loop reads CASSVGGTRNTEAFF. For the CDR3, the DNA is TGTGCCAGCAGCGTAGGCGGGACCAGGAACACTGAAGCTTTCTTT.

Only one count was recorded for this clone. This chain links TRBV5-6 with TRBJ2-2, with D maybe TRBD2 (6 bases). Germline V CDR1 and CDR2: SGHDT, YYEEEE. Deletions cut 3 bases from V and 2 bases from J, with 11 bases between. The CDR3 totals 15 residues. The CDR3 sequence is CASSWRDGNTGELFF. Here the CDR3 DNA reads TGTGCCAGCAGCTGGCGGGACGGAAACACCGGGGAGCTGTTTTTT.

The V gene is TRBV29-1, the J gene TRBJ1-2, with 7 positions matching TRBD1. The CDR3 runs to 14 residues. Trimming cost V 5 bases and J 3 bases; bases outside gene matches: 9. Germline CDR1 is SQVTM and CDR2 is ANQGSEA. The CDR3 DNA sequence: TGCAGCGTTTATTTCCCGGACAGGCACTATGGCTACACCTTC. It codes for CSVYFPDRHYGYTF.

The CDR3 reads CASSDTGNTEAFF. CDR3 bases: TGTGCCAGCAGTGATACTGGGAACACTGAAGCTTTCTTT. The chain has TRBV2 and TRBJ1-1; no clear D. The V gene lost 3 bases and the J gene lost 1 base, with 6 bases spanning the gap. Germline V gene sequence: CDR1 SNHLY, CDR2 FYNNEI. The CDR3 sequence is 13 residues long.

V and J are TRBV5-6 and TRBJ2-2, with TRBD2 matching over 7 bases. Per the germline V gene, CDR1 is SGHDT and CDR2 is YYEEEE. This CDR3 contains 15 residues. V dropped 2 bases and J dropped 0; count of bases not matched to a gene: 1. This CDR3 is CASSFGLANTGELFF. The CDR3 bases are TGTGCCAGCAGCTTCGGACTAGCGAACACCGGGGAGCTGTTTTTT. Together with reference TRBV5-6 and TRBJ2-2, the CDR3 gives the full variable domain: DAGVTQSPTHLIKTRGQQVTLRCSPKSGHDTVSWYQQALGQGPQFIFQYYEEEERQRGNFPDRFSGHQFPNYSSELNVNALLLGDSALYLCASSFGLANTGELFFGEGSRLTVL.

The chain has TRBV9 and TRBJ1-3, with TRBD1 identical over 8 bases. The ends lost 3 bases at V and 0 bases at J; junction bases unmatched: 5. CDR3 length equals 16 residues. Per the germline V gene, CDR1 is SGDLS and CDR2 is YYNGEE. This chain's CDR3 is CASSARQGLSGNTIYF. The CDR3 coding sequence is TGTGCCAGCAGCGCCCGACAGGGGCTCTCTGGAAACACCATATATTTT.

V and J are TRBV6-5 and TRBJ1-4, with TRBD1 identical over 11 bases. After removal of 2 bases from V and 7 bases from J, the junction contained 3 bases not matched to a gene. From germline, CDR1 is MNHEY and CDR2 SVGAGI. This CDR3 contains 15 residues. The CDR3 bases are TGTGCCAGCAGTTACAGGACAGGGGGCCGTGAAAAACTGTTTTTT. Protein: CASSYRTGGREKLFF.

V and J are TRBV2 and TRBJ2-7; D might be TRBD2 (6 bases). The CDR3 spans 13 residues. Trimming shortened V by 7 bases and J by 8 bases, and 18 bases separated the two germline ends. The V gene's germline CDR1 is SNHLY and CDR2 FYNNEI. The CDR3 is CASMGTPGVKQYF. CDR3 DNA: TGTGCCAGCATGGGGACTCCCGGAGTGAAGCAGTACTTC.

The V and J genes are TRBV7-2 and TRBJ2-7; 9 bases match TRBD1. V lost 8 bases, J lost 8 bases, and 4 bases stayed unmatched. The CDR3 has 11 residues. From germline, CDR1 is SGHTA and CDR2 FQGNSA. The CDR3 region is CASGTGSKQYF. The CDR3 nucleotides read TGTGCCAGCGGGACAGGGAGTAAGCAGTACTTC.

The rearrangement joins TRBV10-2 to TRBJ2-1, with TRBD2 matching over 10 bases. Trimming removed 2 bases from V and 8 bases from J; junction bases left unmatched: 6. This CDR3 is 15 amino acids long. Germline loops: CDR1 WSHSY, CDR2 SAAADI. The CDR3 sequence: CASSELAGDKDEQFF. The DNA for the CDR3 is TGCGCCAGCAGTGAGCTAGCGGGAGATAAGGATGAGCAGTTCTTC.

The rearrangement joins TRBV5-1 to TRBJ2-4; TRBD2 is a possible D gene (7 bases). The ends were cut back, 4 bases at V and 6 bases at J, with 14 bases in the middle. Per germline, CDR1 SGHRS and CDR2 YFSETQ. The CDR3 length is 14 residues. CDR3 residues: CASSTGGQGNIQYF. For the CDR3, the DNA is TGCGCCAGCAGCACCGGGGGGCAGGGAAACATTCAGTACTTC.

This clone was seen just once. The chain joins TRBV28 to TRBJ2-7, with D possibly being TRBD1 (5 bases). The germline gives CDR1 MDHEN, CDR2 SYDVKM. V was clipped by 6 bases and J by 6 bases, with 15 bases between them. The CDR3 consists of 13 residues. DNA for the CDR3: TGTGCCAGCAGACTCCCGACAGTGTCCGAGCAGTACTTC. Protein: CASRLPTVSEQYF.

This chain joins TRBV19 and TRBJ1-4, with 8 bases matching TRBD1. Losses at the gene ends were 10 bases for V and 6 bases for J; bases not matched to a gene: 7. CDR1 and CDR2 (germline): LNHDA, SQIVND (reference sequence). The CDR3 is 13 residues long. CDR3 sequence (DNA): TGTGCCACCCACAGGGGGACCGATGAAAAACTGTTTTTT. As protein: CATHRGTDEKLFF.

This chain's CDR3 is CATDRDGTEAFF. As DNA, the CDR3 is TGTGCCACAGACAGGGACGGCACTGAAGCTTTCTTT. The J gene is TRBJ1-1, the V gene TRBV10-3; 7 bases align to TRBD1. Germline loops: CDR1 ENHRY, CDR2 SYGVKD. This CDR3 spans 12 amino acids. Trimming took 10 bases from V and 4 from J; bases not matched to a gene: 6.